This T cell receptor (beta chain) was sequenced in a study of T cell changes during pregnancy in multiple sclerosis. The repertoire was sequenced with immunoSEQ multiplex PCR; TCRdb's copy has only in-frame clones and lacks some. Here the sample spans some 60,000 clones, around 95% being singletons. V lost 0 bases and J 0 bases, leaving 9 bases between the germline ends. Germline V gene sequence: CDR1 SGHRS, CDR2 YFSETQ. The CDR3 has 15 residues. The sequenced sample was CD4+ T cells from peripheral blood mononuclear cells, obtained before pregnancy. The chain has TRBV5-1 and TRBJ1-1; D is undetermined. The sequence derives from a female donor with multiple sclerosis, enrolled in a pregnancy study. CDR3 coding DNA: TGCGCCAGCAGCTTGGAATCCAGGCTGAACACTGAAGCTTTCTTT. It encodes CASSLESRLNTEAFF.